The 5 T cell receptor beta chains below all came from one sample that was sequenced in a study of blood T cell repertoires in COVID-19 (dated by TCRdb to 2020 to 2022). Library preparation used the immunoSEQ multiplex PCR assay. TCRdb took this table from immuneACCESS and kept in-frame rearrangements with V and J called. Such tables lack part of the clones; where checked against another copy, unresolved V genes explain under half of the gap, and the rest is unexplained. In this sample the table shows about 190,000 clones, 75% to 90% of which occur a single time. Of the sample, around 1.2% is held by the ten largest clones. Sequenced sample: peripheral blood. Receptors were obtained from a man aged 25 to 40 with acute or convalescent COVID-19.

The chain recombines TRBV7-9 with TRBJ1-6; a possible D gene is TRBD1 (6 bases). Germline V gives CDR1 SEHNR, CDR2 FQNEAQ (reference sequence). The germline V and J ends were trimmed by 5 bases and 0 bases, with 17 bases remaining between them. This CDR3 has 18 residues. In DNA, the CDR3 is TGTGCCAGCAGCCACCAAGGGGGAAAGACCTCCTATAATTCACCCCTCCACTTT. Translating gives CASSHQGGKTSYNSPLHF.

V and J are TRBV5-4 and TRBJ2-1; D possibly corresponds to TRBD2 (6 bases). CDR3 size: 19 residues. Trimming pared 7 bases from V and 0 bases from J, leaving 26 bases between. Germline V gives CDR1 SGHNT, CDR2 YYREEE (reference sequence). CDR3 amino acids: CASVDGRVAVHSSYNEQFF. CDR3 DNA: TGTGCCAGCGTTGACGGTCGAGTAGCGGTGCATAGCTCCTACAATGAGCAGTTCTTC.

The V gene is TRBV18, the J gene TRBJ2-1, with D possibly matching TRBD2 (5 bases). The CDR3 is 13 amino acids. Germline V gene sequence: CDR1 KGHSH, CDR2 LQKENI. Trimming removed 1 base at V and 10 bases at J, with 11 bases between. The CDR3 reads CASSPLSPGEQFF. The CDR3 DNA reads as TGTGCCAGCTCACCACTCTCACCGGGAGAGCAGTTCTTC. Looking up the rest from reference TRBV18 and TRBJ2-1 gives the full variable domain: NAGVMQNPRHLVRRRGQEARLRCSPMKGHSHVYWYRQLPEEGLKFMVYLQKENIIDESGMPKERFSAEFPKEGPSILRIQQVVRGDSAAYFCASSPLSPGEQFFGPGTRLTVL.

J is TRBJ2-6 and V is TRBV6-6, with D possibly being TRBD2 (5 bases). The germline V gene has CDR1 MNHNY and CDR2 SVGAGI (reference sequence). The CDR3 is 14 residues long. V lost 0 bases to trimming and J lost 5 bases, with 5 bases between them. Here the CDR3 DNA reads TGTGCCAGCAGTTACTCCGGGAGGGCCAACGTCCTGACTTTC. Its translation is CASSYSGRANVLTF.

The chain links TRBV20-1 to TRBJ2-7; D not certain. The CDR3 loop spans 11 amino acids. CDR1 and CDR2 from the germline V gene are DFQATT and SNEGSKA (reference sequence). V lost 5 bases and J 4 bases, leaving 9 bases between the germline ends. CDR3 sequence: CSALLGYEQYF. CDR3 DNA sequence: TGCAGTGCTCTCCTCGGGTACGAGCAGTACTTC.